These 32 T cell receptor beta chains came from one sample sequenced in a study of cytomegalovirus exposure and HLA in healthy donors. It was with 60 Vbeta and 13 Jbeta primers that the PCR ran. Profiled with immunoSEQ multiplex PCR; TCRdb holds only in-frame clones, not every one. The table lists about 210,000 clones, 86% of them singletons, with approximately 0.31% in the top ten. Material: PBMCs. These receptors all come from a woman aged 25 to 39 in good health and CMV-seronegative.

This chain connects TRBV5-6 to TRBJ2-7; the match to TRBD2 covers 8 bases. Germline V gene lookup returns CDR1 SGHDT and CDR2 YYEEEE. V lost 4 bases, J lost 4 bases, and 7 bases stayed unmatched. CDR3 size: 14 residues. The CDR3 region has the DNA TGTGCCAGCAGCGTCAGCGGGAGTCTTTACGAGCAGTACTTC. Protein: CASSVSGSLYEQYF.

The chain has TRBV7-9 and TRBJ1-1, with D maybe TRBD1 (5 bases). The V gene's germline CDR1 is SEHNR and CDR2 FQNEAQ (reference sequence). V was cut by 1 base and J by 7 bases, with 10 bases left in between. The CDR3 runs to 13 residues. As DNA, the CDR3 is TGTGCCAGCAGCTTAGTGGGGCAGAGTGAAGCTTTCTTT. Its translation is CASSLVGQSEAFF.

In this sample, this clone turned up a few times. The rearrangement links TRBV9 to TRBJ1-2, with D perhaps matching TRBD1 (5 bases). The CDR3 consists of 12 residues. From germline, CDR1 is SGDLS and CDR2 YYNGEE. V lost 6 bases and J lost 5, with 11 bases in between. CDR3 sequence reads: CASTGDGYGYTF. For the CDR3, the DNA is TGTGCCAGCACGGGGGATGGGTATGGCTACACCTTC.

The V call is TRBV19, the J call TRBJ2-1; D perhaps matches TRBD1 (5 bases). V was trimmed by 0 bases and J by 5 bases, leaving 29 bases between them. The CDR3 totals 21 residues. CDR1 is LNHDA and CDR2 is SQIVND in the germline V gene (reference sequence). As DNA, the CDR3 is TGTGCCAGTAGTATAGATCTTGAGATGGGGCCCCTTTTCGGTCCTGACAATGAGCAGTTCTTC. Protein product: CASSIDLEMGPLFGPDNEQFF.

The chain joins TRBV27 to TRBJ1-3; D might be TRBD1 (5 bases). V was pared by 7 bases and J by 0 bases, with 16 bases between. Germline CDR1 and CDR2: MNHEY and SMNVEV (reference sequence). CDR3 length: 16 residues. CDR3 DNA: TGTGCCAGCACCAGTGCGGGGCCTTACTCTGGAAACACCATATATTTT. It yields the protein CASTSAGPYSGNTIYF.

This rearrangement joins TRBV29-1 to TRBJ1-1, with a possible D match to TRBD1 (5 bases). From germline, CDR1 is SQVTM and CDR2 ANQGSEA. This CDR3 is 11 amino acids long. V was clipped by 7 bases and J by 10 bases, with 16 bases between them. In DNA form, the CDR3 reads TGCAGCGCTACGTTCGGGGGGGGAGCTTTCTTT. Amino acid sequence: CSATFGGGAFF.

The chain is built from TRBV7-9 and TRBJ1-3; tentative D call: TRBD1 (5 bases). Deletions cut 7 bases from V and 1 base from J, with 17 bases between. Germline CDR1 reads SEHNR; CDR2 reads FQNEAQ (reference sequence). The CDR3 sequence is 16 residues long. CDR3 loop: CASIPLQGSSGNTIYF. The CDR3, as DNA: TGTGCCAGCATCCCCCTCCAGGGCTCATCTGGAAACACCATATATTTT.

The rearrangement links TRBV6-6 to TRBJ1-5, with D perhaps matching TRBD1 (6 bases). Germline V gene lookup returns CDR1 MNHNY and CDR2 SVGAGI (reference sequence). V lost 3 bases, J lost 3 bases, and 12 bases lay in between. The CDR3 extends over 15 amino acids. CDR3 residues: CASSYSRGNNQPQHF. CDR3 in DNA: TGTGCCAGCAGTTATAGCAGGGGAAACAATCAGCCCCAGCATTTT.

J is TRBJ2-7 and V is TRBV6-1; D unclear. With 2 bases removed from V and 3 bases from J, the gap between germline ends came to 11 bases. This CDR3 spans 14 amino acids. Germline V gives CDR1 MNHNS, CDR2 SASEGT. The CDR3 DNA reads as TGTGCCAGCAGTGAAACCGGGTACCTCTACGAGCAGTACTTC. Translated: CASSETGYLYEQYF.

A single count supports this clone. The chain uses TRBV28 and TRBJ1-5; 7 bases are shared with TRBD1. Germline CDR1 and CDR2: MDHEN and SYDVKM. The V gene end was trimmed by 5 bases and the J gene end by 2 bases; junction bases not matched to a gene: 6. The CDR3 runs to 15 residues. CDR3 DNA sequence: TGTGCCAGCAGTGTATACAGGGGAGGCAATCAGCCCCAGCATTTT. Translated, it gives CASSVYRGGNQPQHF.

V and J are TRBV29-1 and TRBJ2-7; D perhaps matches TRBD2 (6 bases). The CDR3 covers 14 residues. Germline V lookup: CDR1 SQVTM, CDR2 ANQGSEA. Trimming cost V 5 bases and J 2 bases, with 16 bases left between them. The CDR3 nucleotides read TGCAGCGTTTCCTCTAGCGAGAAGCCCTACGAGCAGTACTTC. It translates to CSVSSSEKPYEQYF.

The CDR3 DNA reads as TGCGCCAGCAGCCACACATTCATACAGTTGGCTACCGGGGAGCTGTTTTTT. Its translation: CASSHTFIQLATGELFF. The genes are TRBV4-1 and TRBJ2-2; D is undetermined. Germline assignment: CDR1 MGHRA and CDR2 YSYEKL. The V and J ends lost 3 bases and 5 bases respectively, with 19 bases between them. The CDR3 spans 17 residues.

This rearrangement joins TRBV6-1 to TRBJ1-1, with D possibly matching TRBD1 (6 bases). Germline V gene data show CDR1 as MNHNS and CDR2 as SASEGT. V was clipped by 4 bases and J by 7 bases, with 16 bases between them. CDR3 length: 14 residues. This CDR3 reads CASSALRGGGEAFF. The CDR3 DNA sequence: TGTGCCAGCAGTGCCCTCAGGGGAGGGGGTGAAGCTTTCTTT.

CDR3 region: CASSSVVGFNYGYTF. As DNA, the CDR3 is TGTGCCAGCAGTTCCGTCGTGGGCTTTAACTATGGCTACACCTTC. This sequence joins TRBV5-5 and TRBJ1-2; no reliable D call. From germline, CDR1 is SGHKS and CDR2 YYEKEE (reference sequence). V shed 5 bases and J shed 1 base, with 15 bases lying between them. This CDR3 has 15 residues.

In this sample, this clone turned up a few times. The chain employs TRBV5-1 and TRBJ2-7, with D perhaps matching TRBD1 (6 bases). This CDR3 comprises 15 residues. Germline values: CDR1 SGHRS, CDR2 YFSETQ. V lost 0 bases and J lost 1, with 11 bases in between. The chain's CDR3 is CASSLAQGISYEQYF. The CDR3 DNA follows: TGCGCCAGCAGCTTGGCTCAGGGGATTTCCTACGAGCAGTACTTC.

The chain links TRBV10-1 to TRBJ2-7, with 8 bases lining up with TRBD1. V dropped 0 bases and J dropped 5; count of bases not matched to a gene: 9. In germline, CDR1 is WNHNN, CDR2 SYGVQD (reference sequence). The CDR3 covers 16 residues. Here the CDR3 reads CASSESIAGGFDEQYF. CDR3 nucleotide sequence: TGCGCCAGCAGTGAGTCTATTGCAGGGGGCTTTGACGAGCAGTACTTC.

The chain links TRBV5-1 to TRBJ2-5; D is possibly TRBD2 (5 bases). Germline CDR1 SGHRS, CDR2 YFSETQ. Trimming removed 2 bases at V and 1 base at J, with 9 bases between. This CDR3 is built from 14 residues. CDR3 DNA: TGCGCCAGCAGCTTTGGACTCCGCCAAGAGACCCAGTACTTC. Its translation: CASSFGLRQETQYF.

The rearrangement links TRBV19 to TRBJ1-3; D gene uncertain. The CDR3 length is 12 residues. V was clipped by 8 bases and J by 0 bases, with 5 bases between them. Germline V CDR1 and CDR2: LNHDA, SQIVND (reference sequence). CDR3: CASASSGNTIYF. The CDR3 DNA sequence: TGTGCCAGTGCGAGCTCTGGAAACACCATATATTTT. The full variable domain, rest sourced from reference TRBV19 and TRBJ1-3, is DGGITQSPKYLFRKEGQNVTLSCEQNLNHDAMYWYRQDPGQGLRLIYYSQIVNDFQKGDIAEGYSVSREKKESFPLTVTSAQKNPTAFYLCASASSGNTIYFGEGSWLTVV.

This clone was recorded only once. The gene calls are TRBV13 and TRBJ1-4; TRBD1 is a possible D gene (6 bases). The length of the CDR3 is 15 residues. Trimming shortened V by 4 bases and J by 3 bases, and 12 bases separated the two germline ends. CDR1 PRHDT and CDR2 FYEKMQ come from the germline V gene (reference sequence). The CDR3, as DNA: TGTGCCAGCAGCTGGGGGGGGCATTCTAATGAAAAACTGTTTTTT. This sequence encodes CASSWGGHSNEKLFF.

This clone was recorded a few times. The gene calls are TRBV25-1 and TRBJ1-6; tentatively, D is TRBD1 (6 bases). The germline V gene has CDR1 MGHDK and CDR2 SYGVNS. The CDR3 totals 16 residues. V was pared by 6 bases and J by 8 bases, with 20 bases between. CDR3 in DNA: TGTGCCAGCAGCCCGATTAGTCCGGACAGCTATTCACCCCTCCACTTT. Its protein product is CASSPISPDSYSPLHF.

The chain couples TRBV4-1 to TRBJ2-3, with TRBD1 matching over 9 bases. This CDR3 is 16 amino acids long. CDR1 and CDR2 (germline): MGHRA, YSYEKL. V was clipped by 2 bases and J by 2 bases; unmatched bases: 5. The CDR3 DNA sequence: TGCGCCAGCAGCCAAACCGGGACAGGGACCACAGATACGCAGTATTTT. Translating gives CASSQTGTGTTDTQYF.

Only a few counts were recorded for this clone. The chain's CDR3 is CAVRDMRSIYGYTF. The CDR3 DNA reads as TGTGCCGTCCGAGACATGCGTTCTATATATGGCTACACCTTC. This rearrangement joins TRBV28 to TRBJ1-2; D is unclear. Trimming left V 11 bases short and J 5 bases short, with 21 bases between. Germline values: CDR1 MDHEN, CDR2 SYDVKM. The length of the CDR3 is 14 residues.

J is TRBJ2-3 and V is TRBV10-2; 8 bases agree with TRBD1. Per germline, CDR1 WSHSY and CDR2 SAAADI. Trimming at V came to 9 bases and at J to 0 bases, leaving 5 bases not matched to a gene. The CDR3 runs to 14 residues. Written as DNA, the CDR3 is TGCGCCAGTCGGACAGGGATTAGCACAGATACGCAGTATTTT. Translation gives CASRTGISTDTQYF.

The rearrangement joins TRBV27 to TRBJ1-1, with 7 bases aligning to TRBD1. Germline values: CDR1 MNHEY, CDR2 SMNVEV (reference sequence). V lost 7 bases and J lost 6; bases outside the gene matches: 14. The CDR3 is made up of 15 amino acids. Here the CDR3 DNA reads TGTGCCAGCAACACCATCTGGCCAGGGGGGTCTGAAGCTTTCTTT. This codes for CASNTIWPGGSEAFF.

V and J are TRBV30 and TRBJ2-7; 9 bases line up with TRBD1. V dropped 0 bases and J dropped 0; count of bases not matched to a gene: 3. The CDR3 is 15 amino acids. Germline V gene sequence: CDR1 GTSNPN, CDR2 SVGIG (reference sequence). For the CDR3, the DNA is TGTGCCTGGAGTGTAGGGACAGGGAGCTCCTACGAGCAGTACTTC. Translation: CAWSVGTGSSYEQYF.

This rearrangement joins TRBV6-5 to TRBJ2-2; D gene unclear. CDR1 and CDR2 from the germline V gene are MNHEY and SVGAGI. The CDR3 extends over 13 amino acids. V lost 7 bases, J lost 1 base, and 7 bases lay in between. This CDR3 reads CASTRRNTGELFF. The CDR3, as DNA: TGTGCCAGCACCAGAAGGAACACCGGGGAGCTGTTTTTT.

This chain joins TRBV2 and TRBJ1-6, with 9 positions matching TRBD1. J was trimmed by 7 bases and V by 7 bases; bases with no gene match: 11. CDR1 is SNHLY and CDR2 is FYNNEI in the germline V gene. The CDR3 is 16 residues long. In DNA form, the CDR3 reads TGTGCCAGCAATTTGGGACAGGGACAAACGAATTCACCCCTCCACTTT. Translating it yields CASNLGQGQTNSPLHF.

J is TRBJ2-7 and V is TRBV28; 11 bases line up with TRBD1. This CDR3 is built from 15 residues. Germline CDR1 MDHEN, CDR2 SYDVKM. Trimming cost V 4 bases and J 5 bases; bases outside gene matches: 7. The chain's CDR3 is CASSSAGTGGDEQYF. In nucleotides, the CDR3 is TGTGCCAGCAGTTCCGCCGGGACAGGGGGAGACGAGCAGTACTTC.

The chain employs TRBV9 and TRBJ1-4; D not certain. Per the germline V gene, CDR1 is SGDLS and CDR2 is YYNGEE. Trimming cost V 1 base and J 4 bases, with 11 bases left between them. The CDR3 spans 15 residues. The CDR3 spells CASSVRGSGNEKLFF. CDR3 in DNA: TGTGCCAGCAGCGTACGAGGAAGTGGTAATGAAAAACTGTTTTTT.

This rearrangement joins TRBV5-5 to TRBJ2-2; D is undetermined. Per the germline V gene, CDR1 is SGHKS and CDR2 is YYEKEE (reference sequence). The V gene lost 0 bases and the J gene lost 4 bases, with 7 bases spanning the gap. The CDR3 is 14 amino acids. The CDR3 region has the DNA TGTGCCAGCAGCTTGGCCGAGGTCACCGGGGAGCTGTTTTTT. This sequence encodes CASSLAEVTGELFF.

The chain couples TRBV5-1 to TRBJ2-7; D possibly corresponds to TRBD2 (6 bases). This CDR3 has 14 amino acids. Germline V gene data show CDR1 as SGHRS and CDR2 as YFSETQ. Trimming left V 4 bases short and J 0 bases short, with 11 bases between. CDR3 DNA sequence: TGCGCCAGCAGCCCAACTAGCACCTCCTACGAGCAGTACTTC. Translating gives CASSPTSTSYEQYF.

The CDR3 nucleotides are TGTGCCAGCAGTGAAGACAGGCTCTATGGCTACACCTTC. Its protein is CASSEDRLYGYTF. The V call is TRBV6-1, the J call TRBJ1-2; the D gene is possibly TRBD1 (5 bases). The CDR3 sequence is 13 residues long. V dropped 1 base and J dropped 4 bases, with 7 bases sitting between them. The germline V gene encodes CDR1 MNHNS and CDR2 SASEGT.